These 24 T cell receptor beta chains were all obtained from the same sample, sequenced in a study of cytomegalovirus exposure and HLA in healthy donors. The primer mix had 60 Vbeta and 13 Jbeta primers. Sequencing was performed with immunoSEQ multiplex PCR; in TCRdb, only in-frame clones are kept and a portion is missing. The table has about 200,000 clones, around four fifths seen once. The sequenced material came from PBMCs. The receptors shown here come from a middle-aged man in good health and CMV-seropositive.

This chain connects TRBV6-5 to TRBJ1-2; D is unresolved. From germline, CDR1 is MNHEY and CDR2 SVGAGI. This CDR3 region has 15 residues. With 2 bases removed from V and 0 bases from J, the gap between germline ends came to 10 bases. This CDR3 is CASSYVSGTNYGYTF. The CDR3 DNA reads TGTGCCAGCAGTTACGTCAGCGGAACTAACTATGGCTACACCTTC.

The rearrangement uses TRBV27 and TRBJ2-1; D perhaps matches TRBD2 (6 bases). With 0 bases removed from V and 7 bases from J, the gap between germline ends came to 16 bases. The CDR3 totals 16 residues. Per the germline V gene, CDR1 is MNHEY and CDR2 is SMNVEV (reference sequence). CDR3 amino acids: CASSLSILPRGNEQFF. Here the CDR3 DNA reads TGTGCCAGCAGTTTATCGATACTACCCCGGGGGAATGAGCAGTTCTTC.

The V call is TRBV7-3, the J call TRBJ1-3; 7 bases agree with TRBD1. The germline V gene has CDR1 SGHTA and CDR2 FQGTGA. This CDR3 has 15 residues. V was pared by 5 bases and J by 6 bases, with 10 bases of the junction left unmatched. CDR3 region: CASSDNRGAENTIYF. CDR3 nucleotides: TGTGCCAGCAGCGACAACAGGGGTGCCGAAAACACCATATATTTT.

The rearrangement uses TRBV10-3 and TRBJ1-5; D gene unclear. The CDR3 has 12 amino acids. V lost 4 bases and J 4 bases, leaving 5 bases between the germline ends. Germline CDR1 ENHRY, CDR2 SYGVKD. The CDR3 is CAISGTNQPQHF. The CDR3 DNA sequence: TGTGCCATCAGTGGAACTAATCAGCCCCAGCATTTT.

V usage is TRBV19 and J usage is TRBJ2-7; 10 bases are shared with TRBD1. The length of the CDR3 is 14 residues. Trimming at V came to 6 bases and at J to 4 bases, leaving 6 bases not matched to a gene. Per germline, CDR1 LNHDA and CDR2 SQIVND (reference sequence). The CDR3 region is CASRPDRGWYEQYF. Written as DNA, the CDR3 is TGTGCCAGTAGACCGGACAGGGGGTGGTACGAGCAGTACTTC. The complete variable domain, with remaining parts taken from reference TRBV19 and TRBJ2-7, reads DGGITQSPKYLFRKEGQNVTLSCEQNLNHDAMYWYRQDPGQGLRLIYYSQIVNDFQKGDIAEGYSVSREKKESFPLTVTSAQKNPTAFYLCASRPDRGWYEQYFGPGTRLTVT.

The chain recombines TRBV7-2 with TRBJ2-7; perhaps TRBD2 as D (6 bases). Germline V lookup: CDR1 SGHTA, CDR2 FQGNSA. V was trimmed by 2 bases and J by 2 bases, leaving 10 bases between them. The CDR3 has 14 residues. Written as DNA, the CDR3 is TGTGCCAGCAGCTTAACGGGACTTCCCTACGAGCAGTACTTC. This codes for CASSLTGLPYEQYF.

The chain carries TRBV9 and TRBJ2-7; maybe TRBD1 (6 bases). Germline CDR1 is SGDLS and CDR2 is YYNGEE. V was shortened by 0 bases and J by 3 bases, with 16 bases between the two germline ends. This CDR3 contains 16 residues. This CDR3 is CASSVAGARVIYEQYF. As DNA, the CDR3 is TGTGCCAGCAGCGTAGCAGGGGCCCGCGTAATCTACGAGCAGTACTTC. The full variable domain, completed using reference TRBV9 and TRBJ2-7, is DSGVTQTPKHLITATGQRVTLRCSPRSGDLSVYWYQQSLDQGLQFLIQYYNGEERAKGNILERFSAQQFPDLHSELNLSSLELGDSALYFCASSVAGARVIYEQYFGPGTRLTVT.

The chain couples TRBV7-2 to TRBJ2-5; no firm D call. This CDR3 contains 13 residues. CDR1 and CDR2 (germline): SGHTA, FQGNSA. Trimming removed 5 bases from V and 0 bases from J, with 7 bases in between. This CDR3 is CASSGPHQETQYF. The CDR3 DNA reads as TGTGCCAGCAGCGGCCCCCACCAAGAGACCCAGTACTTC.

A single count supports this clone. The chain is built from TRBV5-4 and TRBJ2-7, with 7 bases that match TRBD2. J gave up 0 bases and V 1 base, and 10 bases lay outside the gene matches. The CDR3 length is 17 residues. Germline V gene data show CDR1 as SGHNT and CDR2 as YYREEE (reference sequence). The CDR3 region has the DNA TGTGCCAGCAGCTTGAACGGGGGAGCGGGAAGCTCCTACGAGCAGTACTTC. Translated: CASSLNGGAGSSYEQYF.

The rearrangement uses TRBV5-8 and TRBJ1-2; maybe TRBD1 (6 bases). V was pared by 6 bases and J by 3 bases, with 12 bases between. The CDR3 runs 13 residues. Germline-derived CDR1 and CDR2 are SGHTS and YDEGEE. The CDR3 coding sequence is TGTGCCAGCACTACAGGGATGTACTATGGCTACACCTTC. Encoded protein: CASTTGMYYGYTF.

The CDR3 loop reads CASSLPWRTDTQYF. The DNA for the CDR3 is TGTGCCAGCAGTTTACCCTGGCGGACAGATACGCAGTATTTT. The rearrangement uses TRBV28 and TRBJ2-3; no clear D gene. CDR1 is MDHEN, CDR2 SYDVKM, per germline. The CDR3 is made up of 14 amino acids. The V end was cut by 2 bases, the J end by 3 bases, with 9 bases between.

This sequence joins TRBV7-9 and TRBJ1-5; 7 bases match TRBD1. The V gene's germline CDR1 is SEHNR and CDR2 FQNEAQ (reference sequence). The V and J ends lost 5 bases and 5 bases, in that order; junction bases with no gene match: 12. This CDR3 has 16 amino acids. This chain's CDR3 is CASSRNRQGQDQPQHF. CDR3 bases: TGTGCCAGCAGCCGAAACAGACAGGGCCAGGATCAGCCCCAGCATTTT.

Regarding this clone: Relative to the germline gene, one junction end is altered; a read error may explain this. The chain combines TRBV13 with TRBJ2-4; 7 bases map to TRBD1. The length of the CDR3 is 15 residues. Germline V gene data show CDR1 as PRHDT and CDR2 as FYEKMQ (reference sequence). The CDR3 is CASGSGTETKNSQYF. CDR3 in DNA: TGTGCCAGTGGGTCAGGGACAGAAACCAAAAACAGTCAGTACTTC.

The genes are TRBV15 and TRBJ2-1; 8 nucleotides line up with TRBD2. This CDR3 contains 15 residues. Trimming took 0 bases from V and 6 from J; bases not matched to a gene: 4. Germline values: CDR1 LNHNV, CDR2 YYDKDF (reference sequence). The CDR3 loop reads CATSRELAEINEQFF. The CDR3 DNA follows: TGTGCCACCAGCAGAGAACTAGCGGAAATCAATGAGCAGTTCTTC.

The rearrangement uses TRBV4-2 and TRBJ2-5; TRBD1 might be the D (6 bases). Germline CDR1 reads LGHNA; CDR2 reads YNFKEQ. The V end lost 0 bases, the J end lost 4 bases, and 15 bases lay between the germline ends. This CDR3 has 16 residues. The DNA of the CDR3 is TGTGCCAGCAGCCAAGATAGGCAGGGGAGCGGAGAGACCCAGTACTTC. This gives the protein CASSQDRQGSGETQYF.

The CDR3 spells CASSLVGGVDYGYTF. CDR3 DNA sequence: TGCGCCAGCAGCCTAGTGGGGGGAGTTGACTATGGCTACACCTTC. The chain joins TRBV5-1 to TRBJ1-2; possibly TRBD1 for D (5 bases). CDR1 is SGHRS and CDR2 is YFSETQ in the germline V gene. The CDR3 sequence is 15 residues long. Trimming pared 4 bases from V and 3 bases from J, leaving 16 bases between.

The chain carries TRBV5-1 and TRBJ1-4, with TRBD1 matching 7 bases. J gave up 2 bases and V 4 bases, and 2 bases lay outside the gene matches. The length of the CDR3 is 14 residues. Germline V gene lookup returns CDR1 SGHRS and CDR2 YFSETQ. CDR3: CASSTTGTNEKLFF. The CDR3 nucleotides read TGCGCCAGCAGCACGACAGGGACTAATGAAAAACTGTTTTTT.

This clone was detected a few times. CDR3 sequence reads: CAWRQGAEAFF. The CDR3 DNA reads as TGTGCCTGGAGACAGGGGGCTGAAGCTTTCTTT. The V gene is TRBV30, the J gene TRBJ1-1, with 8 bases identical to TRBD1. This CDR3 spans 11 amino acids. V shed 3 bases and J 6 bases; nucleotides not matched to a gene: 0. The germline gives CDR1 GTSNPN, CDR2 SVGIG (reference sequence).

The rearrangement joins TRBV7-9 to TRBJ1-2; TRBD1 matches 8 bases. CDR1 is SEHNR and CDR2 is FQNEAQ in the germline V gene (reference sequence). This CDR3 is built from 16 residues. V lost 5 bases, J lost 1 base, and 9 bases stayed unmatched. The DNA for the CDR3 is TGTGCCAGCAGCCCCCGACCGGACAGGGTTAACTATGGCTACACCTTC. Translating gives CASSPRPDRVNYGYTF.

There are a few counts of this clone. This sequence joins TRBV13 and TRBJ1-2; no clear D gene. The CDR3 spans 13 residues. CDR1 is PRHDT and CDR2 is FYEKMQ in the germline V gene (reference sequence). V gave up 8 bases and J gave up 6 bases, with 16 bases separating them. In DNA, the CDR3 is TGTGCCAGCCGGGAGGGCTCCATGAATGGCTACACCTTC. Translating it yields CASREGSMNGYTF.

CDR3 residues: CASSLDTGIAGVSKELFF. The CDR3 bases are TGTGCCAGCAGCTTAGATACGGGGATAGCGGGGGTATCGAAGGAGCTGTTTTTT. This chain joins TRBV11-2 and TRBJ2-2; 9 nucleotides line up with TRBD2. Germline CDR1 and CDR2: SGHAT and FQNNGV. The V gene end was trimmed by 0 bases and the J gene end by 10 bases; junction bases not matched to a gene: 15. This CDR3 has 18 residues.

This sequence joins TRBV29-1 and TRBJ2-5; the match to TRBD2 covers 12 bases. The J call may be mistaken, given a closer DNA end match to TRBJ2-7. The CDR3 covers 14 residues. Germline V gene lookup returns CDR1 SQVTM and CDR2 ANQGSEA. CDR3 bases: TGCAGCGTAGGCACTAGCGGGAGGCCCTACGAGCAGTACTTC. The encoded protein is CSVGTSGRPYEQYF.

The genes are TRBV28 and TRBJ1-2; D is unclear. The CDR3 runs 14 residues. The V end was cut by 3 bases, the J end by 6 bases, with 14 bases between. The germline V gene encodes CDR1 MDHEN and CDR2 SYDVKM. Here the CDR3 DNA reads TGTGCCAGCAGTTTCGGGGATAGGCCAGATGGCTACACCTTC. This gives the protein CASSFGDRPDGYTF.

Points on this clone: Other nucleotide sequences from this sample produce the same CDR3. CDR3 nucleotides: TGCGCCAGCAGCCCCGGGACAGGGTCCTACGAGCAGTACTTC. Amino acids: CASSPGTGSYEQYF. The rearrangement links TRBV5-1 to TRBJ2-7, with 9 bases fitting TRBD1. This CDR3 has 14 residues. The V and J ends lost 4 bases and 1 base, in that order; junction bases with no gene match: 3. Germline lookup yields CDR1 SGHRS and CDR2 YFSETQ.